This TCR beta chain was identified in a study of T cell clonality in common variable immunodeficiency. Study findings and constraints: Patient heterogeneity in the CVID cohort limited correlations between repertoire features and clinical complications. T cell subpopulation sequencing would be needed to explain CVID clonality. In common variable immunodeficiency, TCR beta chains reportedly carried fewer deletions and N-nucleotide insertions.

Method: immunoSEQ multiplex PCR; TCRdb's copy keeps in-frame clones and lacks some. The sample contains roughly 42,000 clones, none of them singletons. The germline V gene has CDR1 LNHNV and CDR2 YYDKDF (reference sequence). V gave up 0 bases and J gave up 0 bases, with 8 bases separating them. This CDR3 spans 15 amino acids. This clone was observed many times. Antigen unknown. The CDR3 goes on 3 residues after the read ends, and that part is filled in from the germline J gene. Patients had low serum IgG, IgA and/or IgM and specific antibody deficiency. Blood samples were heparinized, about 4.5 to 8 ml per donor.

The sequencing sample was made of peripheral blood mononuclear cells. The rearrangement uses TRBV15 and TRBJ1-1; D unresolved. The sequence was obtained from a human donor with common variable immunodeficiency. This chain's CDR3 is CATSRDPIMNTEAFF. The CDR3 DNA, read in part, is TGTGCCACCAGCAGAGATCCAATCATGAACACTGAA.